This T cell receptor beta chain was found in a study of chemoradiotherapy in HPV16-positive cancers. Study information: Functional T-cell assays on a couple of HPV16-positive patients' cells defined candidate HPV-specific clones and common TCR motifs.

About this clone itself: Its antigen is undetermined.

Profiling relied on immunoSEQ multiplex PCR, and the TCRdb table lists in-frame clones only, not all of them. Of 30,000 to 40,000 clones in the sample, 80% to 95% are singletons; the top ten hold under 4%. Study-level points and caveats: For HPV16-positive patients, expanding HPV-responsive T cells associated with longer recurrence-free survival. Functional assays defining HPV-specific T cells used only a couple of HPV16-positive patients.

Germline V gives CDR1 MGHRA, CDR2 YSYEKL. Deletions cut 2 bases from V and 4 bases from J, with 6 bases between. CDR3 size: 13 residues. Over chemoradiotherapy, repertoires were sampled more than once. The source material was blood, sampled from a patient who underwent chemoradiotherapy. This TCR was sampled from a human donor with HPV-associated anogenital cancer. This chain connects TRBV4-1 to TRBJ1-5; D gene ambiguous. The CDR3 is CASSQPHNQPQHF. As DNA, the CDR3 is TGCGCCAGCAGCCAACCCCATAATCAGCCCCAGCATTTT.